This TCR beta chain was identified in a study of shared clonotypes between healthy human individuals. This table comes from immunoSEQ multiplex PCR, and its TCRdb copy is limited to in-frame clones, with some not included. The data show more than 2 million clones, 95% seen once. A word on this clone: The antigen is not known.

General study findings and limits: Of the naive CD4 clonotypes, about 5% were shared across several donors.

This receptor was taken from a man younger than 35 in good health. The sequencing sample was made of naive CD4+ T cells sorted from blood. Subset: CD45RA+ positively selected.

In nucleotides, the CDR3 is TGTGCCAGCAGCCTTTCCGGCGGGGCAGATACGCAGTATTTT. Encoded protein: CASSLSGGADTQYF. V and J are TRBV11-2 and TRBJ2-3; D perhaps matches TRBD2 (6 bases). Trimming shortened V by 5 bases and J by 4 bases, and 13 bases separated the two germline ends. This CDR3 contains 14 residues. The germline gives CDR1 SGHAT, CDR2 FQNNGV.